These T cell receptor beta chains were read from a single sample in a study of post-analysis software for immune sequencing data. MiXCR was run by TCRdb on the PCR reads, yielding one entry per CDR3 protein. The sample has roughly 600,000 distinct CDR3 sequences; roughly 40% are singletons. The sample consisted of blood. These TCRs come from a girl aged 10 to 17 with multiple sclerosis. CDR3s include the opening cysteine and the closing phenylalanine or tryptophan.

v_gene	j_gene	CDR3aa
TRBV20-1	TRBJ2-7	CSARGAVPSYEQYF
TRBV12-3/TRBV12-4	TRBJ2-7	CASSLLDSYEQYF
TRBV2	TRBJ1-1	CATPGDAEVNTEAFF
TRBV20-1	TRBJ2-7	CSASPTASEQYF
TRBV5-6	TRBJ2-2	CASSSYNSGTGLLTGELFF
TRBV11-1	TRBJ2-3	CASSSGADTQYF
TRBV5-1	NA	CASSLRSVAYEQYF
TRBV7-2	NA	CASSLDSGQSYEQYF
TRBV6-5	TRBJ1-5	CASRPGQYSNQPQHF
TRBV12-3/TRBV12-4	TRBJ2-7	CASSFLGSYEQYF
TRBV6-6	TRBJ1-6	CASSRDGEHSPLHF
TRBV10-3	TRBJ1-1	CAISESEDRRAFF
TRBV12-3/TRBV12-4	TRBJ2-1	CASTPLKGGKGNEQFF
TRBV7-8	TRBJ2-7	CASSSDVPGTGWFEQYF
TRBV4-2	TRBJ1-2	CASSHRDSLYGYTF
TRBV7-8	TRBJ2-1	CACSLYGSGRAWGLDEQFF
TRBV10-3	TRBJ1-5	CAISESGQAEGNQPQHF
TRBV12-3/TRBV12-4	TRBJ2-1	CASSLGLAGDNEQFF
TRBV7-9	TRBJ2-5	CASGQGTGTQYF
TRBV5-1	TRBJ2-5	CASSPKQGWETQYF
TRBV20-1	TRBJ2-1	CSARPASGGSYNEQFF
TRBV2	TRBJ2-1	CASTGAAYNEQFF
TRBV7-9	TRBJ1-6	CASSSPGQRSSYNSPLHF
TRBV7-9	TRBJ2-1	CASSSRIREQFF
TRBV2	TRBJ2-5	CASSDGDRGRKWRETQYF
TRBV10-3	NA	CAITGDRGRINEQYF
TRBV10-1	TRBJ2-2	CASGGGPGTSNTGELFF
TRBV6-1	TRBJ2-1	CASFGYTGPGGNEQFF
TRBV15	TRBJ2-7	CATSRDRGQHEQYF
TRBV11-3	TRBJ2-1	CASSSGDRWWSEQFF
TRBV4-1	TRBJ2-1	CASSQVSWTGRPVWEQFF
TRBV10-3	TRBJ2-1	CAIAGPPRHNEQFF
TRBV20-1	TRBJ2-1	CSASSAGTPLGEQFF
TRBV29-1	TRBJ2-7	CSVAGGGGGELYEQYF
TRBV7-9	TRBJ2-3	CASSLPSRGTTQYF
TRBV4-2	NA	CASSQSLGEQYF
TRBV25-1	TRBJ2-6	CASSEFSGRESGANVLTF
TRBV5-1	TRBJ1-2	CASSLFTENYGYTF
TRBV7-7	TRBJ2-1	CASSLAGGDNEQFF
TRBV5-1	TRBJ2-5	CASSLFSLGETQYF
TRBV5-1	TRBJ2-6	CASGDGSGANVLTF
TRBV25-1	TRBJ2-6	CASSAAAGANVLTF
TRBV5-6	TRBJ2-1	CASSLGLRDKLWDEQFF
TRBV12-3/TRBV12-4	TRBJ2-5	CASSSWGLTETQYF
TRBV25-1	TRBJ2-5	CASSNRDRATTQYF
TRBV5-5	TRBJ1-1	CASSPLSFRENTEAFF
TRBV10-3	TRBJ1-4	CAIRGQGEGEKLFF
TRBV7-2	TRBJ2-1	CASSLERRNNEQFF
TRBV10-3	TRBJ2-7	CAAIAGSGAYEQYF
TRBV19	TRBJ1-1	CASSPTGGAEAFF
TRBV20-1	TRBJ2-3	CSARDGSGGRTDTQYF
TRBV12-3/TRBV12-4	TRBJ2-7	CASSQGREGWYEQYF
TRBV6-5	TRBJ2-1	CASSSRGDNEQFF
TRBV6-5	TRBJ1-2	CAINQMTAYGYTF
TRBV5-1	TRBJ2-7	CASSPWDRDSRFTYEQYF
TRBV12-3/TRBV12-4	TRBJ2-6	CASRLGASGANVLTF
TRBV5-1	TRBJ2-5	CASGTGDQETQYF
TRBV10-3	TRBJ2-7	CAIQSDSYEQYF
TRBV7-9	TRBJ2-7	CASSLEAHGQGQYF
TRBV2	TRBJ1-2	CASSVLSQSGYTF